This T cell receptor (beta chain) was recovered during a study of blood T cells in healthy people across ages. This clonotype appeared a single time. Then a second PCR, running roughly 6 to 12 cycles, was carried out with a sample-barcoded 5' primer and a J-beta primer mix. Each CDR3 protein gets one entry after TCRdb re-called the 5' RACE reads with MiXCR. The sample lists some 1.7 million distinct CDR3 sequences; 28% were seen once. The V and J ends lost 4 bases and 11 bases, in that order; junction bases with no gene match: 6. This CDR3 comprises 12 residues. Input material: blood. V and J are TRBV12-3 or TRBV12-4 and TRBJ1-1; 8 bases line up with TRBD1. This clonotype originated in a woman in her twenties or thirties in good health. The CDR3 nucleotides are TGTGCCAGCAGTTGGACAGGGTATGAGGCTTTCTTT. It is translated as CASSWTGYEAFF.